This T cell receptor beta chain emerged from a study of response to subunit inactivated influenza vaccine. Study conclusions and caveats: The study's authors posited that every seasonal influenza vaccination enlists few new T cells.

The germline V gene encodes CDR1 DFQATT and CDR2 SNEGSKA (reference sequence). With 6 bases clipped from V and 1 base from J, the junction kept 5 bases outside the gene matches. This CDR3 is 13 amino acids long. This clonotype has more than one count but fewer than ten. Its antigen is not known. TCRdb redid the calling of the RT-PCR reads with MiXCR, one entry per CDR3 protein. The table shows over 650,000 distinct CDR3 sequences, with about 18% occurring only once. The V gene is TRBV20-1, the J gene TRBJ2-7, with 8 bases aligning to TRBD1. This clonotype originated in a man aged 50-60 years who received an inactivated influenza vaccine. The material sequenced was PBMCs from blood, taken about 5 days after vaccination. The CDR3 bases are TGCAGTGCGCCCCGGGACAGGTCCTACGAGCAGTACTTC. Protein: CSAPRDRSYEQYF.